Listed here are 7 T cell receptor beta chains from one sample, sequenced in a study of patients and donors after allogeneic stem cell transplantation. TCRdb re-called the RT-PCR reads through MiXCR, storing one row per CDR3 protein. Altogether a few hundred thousand distinct CDR3 sequences are present, around 40% being singletons, with the ten largest covering around 10%. Sequencing was carried out using blood, either unsorted or a sorted T cell fraction (not recorded which). The source is a human donor who was either an allogeneic HSCT recipient or a stem cell or donor lymphocyte infusion donor (not recorded which). It is not recorded whose cells these are; they may come from a transplant donor.

This clonotype came up a few times. This chain joins TRBV10-3 and TRBJ1-6; D might be TRBD1 (5 bases). This CDR3 spans 16 amino acids. The ends were cut back, 2 bases at V and 0 bases at J, with 8 bases in the middle. Germline V CDR1 and CDR2: ENHRY, SYGVKD. CDR3 residues: CAISEEGSSYNSPLHF. CDR3 sequence (DNA): TGTGCCATCAGTGAGGAGGGGAGCTCCTATAATTCACCCCTCCACTTT.

The genes are TRBV29-1 and TRBJ2-1; TRBD2 is a possible D gene (6 bases). V lost 3 bases and J lost 0, with 9 bases in between. CDR3 length: 14 residues. The germline V gene has CDR1 SQVTM and CDR2 ANQGSEA. CDR3 coding DNA: TGCAGCGTTGAGGCGGGGAGCTCCTACAATGAGCAGTTCTTC. As protein: CSVEAGSSYNEQFF.

The chain links TRBV12-3 or TRBV12-4 to TRBJ1-4; the D gene is possibly TRBD1 (5 bases). Trimming cost V 6 bases and J 4 bases, with 15 bases left between them. This CDR3 comprises 15 residues. CDR3 amino acids: CASSPFRDLNEKLFF. The CDR3 DNA reads as TGTGCCAGCAGCCCATTCCGGGACCTTAATGAAAAACTGTTTTTT.

The V gene is TRBV5-1, the J gene TRBJ1-4; 9 bases match TRBD1. This CDR3 has 15 residues. In germline, CDR1 is SGHRS, CDR2 YFSETQ. V shed 3 bases, J shed 11 bases, and the junction held 11 bases outside the gene matches. The CDR3 DNA is TGCGCCAGCAGCTCGGACAGGGGCCCGAGGGAGAAACTGTTTTTT. It translates to CASSSDRGPREKLFF.

The J gene is TRBJ1-2, the V gene TRBV24-1; 11 nucleotides match TRBD1. With V trimmed by 7 bases and J by 6 bases, 6 bases remained unmatched. The CDR3 extends over 14 amino acids. Germline values: CDR1 KGHDR, CDR2 SFDVKD. The CDR3 DNA sequence: TGTGCCACCAGGAGGACAGGGGGCGGGGATGGCTACACCTTC. As protein: CATRRTGGGDGYTF.

The rearrangement links TRBV2 to TRBJ1-1; D is unresolved. The CDR3 length is 15 residues. Trimming stripped 6 bases from V and 1 base from J, with 15 bases between. CDR1 is SNHLY, CDR2 FYNNEI, per germline. CDR3 protein: CASSETRAANTEAFF. The CDR3 coding sequence is TGTGCCAGCAGCGAAACGCGGGCAGCGAACACTGAAGCTTTCTTT. The full variable domain, with the rest looked up from reference TRBV2 and TRBJ1-1, is EPEVTQTPSHQVTQMGQEVILRCVPISNHLYFYWYRQILGQKVEFLVSFYNNEISEKSEIFDDQFSVERPDGSNFTLKIRSTKLEDSAMYFCASSETRAANTEAFFGQGTRLTVV.

This clonotype was counted only a few times. V is TRBV29-1 and J is TRBJ2-7, with D hard to call. Looked up from germline, CDR1 is SQVTM and CDR2 is ANQGSEA. The CDR3 has 11 residues. V was clipped by 6 bases and J by 5 bases, with 11 bases between them. The chain's CDR3 is CSVLSFDEQYF. CDR3 nucleotide sequence: TGCAGCGTCTTAAGTTTCGACGAGCAGTACTTC.